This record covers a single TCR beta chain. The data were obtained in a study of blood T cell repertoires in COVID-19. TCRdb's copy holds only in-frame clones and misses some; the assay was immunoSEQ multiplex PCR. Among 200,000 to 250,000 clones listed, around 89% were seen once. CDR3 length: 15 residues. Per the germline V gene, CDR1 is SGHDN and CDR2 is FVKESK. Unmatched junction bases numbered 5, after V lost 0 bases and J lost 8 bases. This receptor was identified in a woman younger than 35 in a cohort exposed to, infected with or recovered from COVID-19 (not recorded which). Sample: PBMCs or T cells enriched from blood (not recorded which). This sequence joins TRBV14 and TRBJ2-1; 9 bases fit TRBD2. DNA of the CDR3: TGTGCCAGCAGCCAAGAATTAGCGGGAGTCCATGAGCAGTTCTTC. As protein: CASSQELAGVHEQFF.